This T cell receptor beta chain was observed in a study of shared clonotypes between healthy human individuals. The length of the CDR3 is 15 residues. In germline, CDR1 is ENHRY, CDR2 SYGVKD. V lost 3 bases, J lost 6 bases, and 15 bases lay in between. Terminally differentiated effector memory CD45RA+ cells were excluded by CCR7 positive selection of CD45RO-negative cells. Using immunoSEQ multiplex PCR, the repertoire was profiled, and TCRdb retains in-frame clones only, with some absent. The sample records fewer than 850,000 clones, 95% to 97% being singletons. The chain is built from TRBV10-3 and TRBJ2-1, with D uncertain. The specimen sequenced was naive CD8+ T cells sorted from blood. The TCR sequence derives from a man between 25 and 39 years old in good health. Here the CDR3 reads CAISDWLESRNEQFF. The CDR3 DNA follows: TGTGCCATCAGTGACTGGCTCGAGTCGCGCAATGAGCAGTTCTTC.